This TCR beta chain was captured by sequencing in a study of blood T cell repertoires in COVID-19. The method was immunoSEQ multiplex PCR; TCRdb's version includes in-frame clones alone and lacks a portion of them. The table has under 140,000 clones, less than 75% seen once. Trimming cost V 2 bases and J 6 bases, with 19 bases left between them. Germline V gene sequence: CDR1 MNHEY, CDR2 SMNVEV (reference sequence). The CDR3 has 16 residues. The rearrangement links TRBV27 to TRBJ1-1; a possible D gene is TRBD1 (5 bases). The origin of this receptor is a woman aged 60-75 years with acute or convalescent COVID-19. Sequencing input: peripheral blood. This chain's CDR3 is CASSLIGVAGRAEAFF. In nucleotides, the CDR3 is TGTGCCAGCAGTTTAATTGGAGTAGCGGGGCGGGCTGAAGCTTTCTTT.